This entry features one TCR beta chain sequence. The V and J ends lost 2 bases and 1 base respectively, with 4 bases between them. The germline CDR1 and CDR2 sequences are MNHNS and SASEGT. The CDR3 sequence is 13 residues long. This sample stems from a study of blood T cell repertoires in COVID-19. Overall study: Collection of acute and convalescent COVID-19 samples took place in the United States, Italy and Spain. PBMCs, B-cell-depleted T cells, or T cells provided the cDNA or gDNA that made up the material.

Clones were read by immunoSEQ multiplex PCR, and TCRdb kept only the in-frame ones, dropping some. The sample yields roughly 150,000 clones, more than 80% seen once. The chain links TRBV6-1 to TRBJ2-3, with D uncertain. The sequenced material came from peripheral blood. The TCR sequence derives from a woman between 40 and 50 years old with acute or convalescent COVID-19. CDR3 residues: CASSEPGTDTQYF. For the CDR3, the DNA is TGTGCCAGCAGTGAACCCGGCACAGATACGCAGTATTTT.